The 19 T cell receptor beta chains below come from one sample, sequenced in a study of identifying expanded T cells in peripheral blood (dated by TCRdb to between 2018 and 2021). The library was obtained by the immunoSEQ multiplex PCR assay. TCRdb took over this immuneACCESS table, retaining in-frame rearrangements with V and J assigned. Such tables are incomplete; in checked studies, under half of the missing clones stem from an unresolved V gene, and the remainder is unexplained. This sample has roughly 100,000 clones in its table, and roughly 89% of those were observed once. The top ten clonotypes cover roughly a sixth of the sample. The specimen sequenced was blood. The receptor set was obtained from a person aged 18 to 70 in good health.

The chain has TRBV5-5 and TRBJ2-3; no reliable D call. V lost 7 bases, J lost 6 bases, and 21 bases lay in between. Germline CDR1 is SGHKS and CDR2 is YYEKEE (reference sequence). The length of the CDR3 is 15 residues. CDR3 residues: CASERISVARDTQYF. CDR3 DNA: TGTGCCAGCGAGAGGATTTCAGTGGCCAGGGATACGCAGTATTTT.

The chain links TRBV5-4 to TRBJ2-3; 8 bases map to TRBD2. Germline V gene sequence: CDR1 SGHNT, CDR2 YYREEE (reference sequence). CDR3 length: 15 residues. Trimming at V came to 4 bases and at J to 0 bases, leaving 4 bases not matched to a gene. The CDR3 nucleotides read TGTGCCAGCAGCAGTAGCGGGGCTAGCACAGATACGCAGTATTTT. Translating gives CASSSSGASTDTQYF.

The V call is TRBV6-1, the J call TRBJ2-2; the match to TRBD1 covers 10 bases. V trimming: 6 bases; J trimming: 6 bases; junction bases outside the gene matches: 7. Germline V CDR1 and CDR2: MNHNS, SASEGT. This CDR3 contains 15 residues. Here the CDR3 DNA reads TGTGCCAGCAGAAGACAGGGGGCGAGGGCCGGGGAGCTGTTTTTT. Translation: CASRRQGARAGELFF.

The V and J genes are TRBV7-2 and TRBJ2-7; D tentatively fits TRBD1 or TRBD2 (5 bases each). CDR3 length: 16 residues. V was pared by 5 bases and J by 2 bases, with 19 bases between. Germline V gene lookup returns CDR1 SGHTA and CDR2 FQGNSA. The CDR3 DNA is TGTGCCAGCAGCCCCCAGGGACCGGGGATCGCCTACGAGCAGTACTTC. Protein product: CASSPQGPGIAYEQYF.

The chain is built from TRBV19 and TRBJ1-1, with 8 positions matching TRBD1. This CDR3 has 15 residues. Germline-derived CDR1 and CDR2 are LNHDA and SQIVND (reference sequence). The V gene end was trimmed by 6 bases and the J gene end by 0 bases; junction bases not matched to a gene: 6. The CDR3 region is CASRRQGSMNTEAFF. The CDR3, as DNA: TGTGCCAGTAGAAGACAGGGGTCCATGAACACTGAAGCTTTCTTT.

The gene calls are TRBV5-1 and TRBJ2-7; D is unclear. Per the germline V gene, CDR1 is SGHRS and CDR2 is YFSETQ. The V end was cut by 0 bases, the J end by 1 base, with 11 bases between. The CDR3 length is 15 residues. This chain's CDR3 is CASSLGVDKSYEQYF. CDR3 nucleotide sequence: TGCGCCAGCAGCTTGGGCGTCGACAAATCCTACGAGCAGTACTTC. The complete variable domain, with remaining parts taken from reference TRBV5-1 and TRBJ2-7, reads KAGVTQTPRYLIKTRGQQVTLSCSPISGHRSVSWYQQTPGQGLQFLFEYFSETQRNKGNFPGRFSGRQFSNSRSEMNVSTLELGDSALYLCASSLGVDKSYEQYFGPGTRLTVT.

This clone was detected only a few times. This chain joins TRBV4-3 and TRBJ2-1; the D is unclear. CDR3 length equals 14 residues. V was clipped by 0 bases and J by 4 bases, with 7 bases between them. CDR1 is LGHNA and CDR2 is YSLEER in the germline V gene. The CDR3: CASSQDSGYNEQFF. DNA of the CDR3: TGCGCCAGCAGCCAAGATTCCGGGTACAATGAGCAGTTCTTC.

CDR3 sequence: CASSGDRGLNIQYF. The CDR3 DNA reads as TGTGCCAGCAGTGGGGACAGGGGGCTAAACATTCAGTACTTC. The chain combines TRBV6-1 with TRBJ2-4; 12 bases are shared with TRBD1. Germline assignment: CDR1 MNHNS and CDR2 SASEGT. The ends lost 4 bases at V and 6 bases at J; junction bases unmatched: 1. This CDR3 has 14 residues.

This chain connects TRBV7-2 to TRBJ1-1, with D uncertain. CDR1 and CDR2 from the germline V gene are SGHTA and FQGNSA. The CDR3 sequence is 13 residues long. V was shortened by 3 bases and J by 11 bases, with 16 bases between the two germline ends. The DNA of the CDR3 is TGTGCCAGCAGCTTTTTCGACCTCCACGGGGCTTTCTTT. This encodes CASSFFDLHGAFF.

This rearrangement joins TRBV6-6 to TRBJ1-6; 7 bases map to TRBD1. The junction had 10 bases not matched to a gene; V was cut back by 5 bases and J by 12 bases. This CDR3 comprises 14 residues. The germline CDR1 and CDR2 sequences are MNHNY and SVGAGI (reference sequence). In DNA form, the CDR3 reads TGTGCCAGCAGTAACCCGGGACAGTTTGTACCCCTCCACTTT. This gives the protein CASSNPGQFVPLHF.

The rearrangement joins TRBV4-3 to TRBJ2-5; D may correspond to TRBD1 or TRBD2 (6 bases each). Germline CDR1 reads LGHNA; CDR2 reads YSLEER. This CDR3 contains 14 residues. The V end was cut by 1 base, the J end by 7 bases, with 13 bases between. DNA for the CDR3: TGCGCCAGCAGCCAAGGAAGGGGGGAGAGGACCCAGTACTTC. Translating gives CASSQGRGERTQYF.

The rearrangement joins TRBV28 to TRBJ2-7, with TRBD2 as a possible D gene (7 bases). This CDR3 has 18 residues. Germline CDR1 reads MDHEN; CDR2 reads SYDVKM. Trimming shortened V by 10 bases and J by 1 base, and 29 bases separated the two germline ends. Here the CDR3 reads CATLGGALSGSRSYEQYF. Here the CDR3 DNA reads TGTGCCACCCTTGGGGGGGCCCTATCAGGGTCGAGGTCCTACGAGCAGTACTTC. Based on the CDR3 plus reference TRBV28 and TRBJ2-7, the full variable domain is DVKVTQSSRYLVKRTGEKVFLECVQDMDHENMFWYRQDPGLGLRLIYFSYDVKMKEKGDIPEGYSVSREKKERFSLILESASTNQTSMYLCATLGGALSGSRSYEQYFGPGTRLTVT.

V and J are TRBV11-2 and TRBJ1-6, with D possibly TRBD1 on 5 matching bases. Per germline, CDR1 SGHAT and CDR2 FQNNGV. There are 14 residues in the CDR3. V shed 1 base and J shed 7 bases, with 8 bases lying between them. CDR3 nucleotides: TGTGCCAGCAGCTTAGGGGGGGAGAATTCACCCCTCCACTTT. Protein sequence: CASSLGGENSPLHF.

This clone turned up a few times. The chain recombines TRBV7-9 with TRBJ1-5; 8 bases agree with TRBD1. Losses at the gene ends were 5 bases for V and 10 bases for J; bases not matched to a gene: 4. Per the germline V gene, CDR1 is SEHNR and CDR2 is FQNEAQ (reference sequence). This CDR3 has 12 residues. This CDR3 reads CASSQGTGPQHF. In DNA form, the CDR3 reads TGTGCCAGCAGCCAGGGGACAGGCCCCCAGCATTTT.

J is TRBJ2-4 and V is TRBV6-6, with 8 bases identical to TRBD1. The CDR3 length is 15 residues. The ends lost 7 bases at V and 3 bases at J; junction bases unmatched: 8. Germline loops: CDR1 MNHNY, CDR2 SVGAGI (reference sequence). The CDR3, as DNA: TGTGCCAGCATTTGGACAGGGTTAGGCAAAAACATTCAGTACTTC. This codes for CASIWTGLGKNIQYF.

The V call is TRBV5-4, the J call TRBJ2-3; a weak D match, TRBD1 (6 bases). The CDR3 runs to 15 residues. V lost 1 base, J lost 5 bases, and 14 bases lay in between. Germline-derived CDR1 and CDR2 are SGHNT and YYREEE (reference sequence). CDR3 in amino acids: CASSLIGQPQDTQYF. Written as DNA, the CDR3 is TGTGCCAGCAGCTTGATTGGACAGCCCCAAGATACGCAGTATTTT.

The genes are TRBV6-6 and TRBJ2-2; D gene ambiguous. Deletions cut 6 bases from V and 5 bases from J, with 16 bases between. Germline CDR1 and CDR2: MNHNY and SVGAGI (reference sequence). The CDR3 extends over 15 amino acids. The CDR3 region is CASRPGRRRTGELFF. CDR3 sequence (DNA): TGTGCCAGCAGACCTGGCCGCCGCAGGACCGGGGAGCTGTTTTTT.

J is TRBJ2-3 and V is TRBV10-1; weak D call: TRBD1 (6 bases). Deletions cut 4 bases from V and 2 bases from J, with 19 bases between. Germline assignment: CDR1 WNHNN and CDR2 SYGVQD (reference sequence). This CDR3 spans 17 amino acids. The CDR3 region is CASSGTARGLSTDTQYF. The CDR3 bases are TGCGCCAGCAGTGGGACAGCAAGGGGCTTATCCACAGATACGCAGTATTTT.

This clone came up a few times. V gene TRBV2 combines with J gene TRBJ1-6, with D possibly TRBD1 on 5 matching bases. Per germline, CDR1 SNHLY and CDR2 FYNNEI. The ends were cut back, 7 bases at V and 9 bases at J, with 13 bases in the middle. There are 13 residues in the CDR3. The chain's CDR3 is CASIEGRVSPLHF. Here the CDR3 DNA reads TGTGCCAGCATTGAGGGGAGGGTTTCACCCCTCCACTTT.